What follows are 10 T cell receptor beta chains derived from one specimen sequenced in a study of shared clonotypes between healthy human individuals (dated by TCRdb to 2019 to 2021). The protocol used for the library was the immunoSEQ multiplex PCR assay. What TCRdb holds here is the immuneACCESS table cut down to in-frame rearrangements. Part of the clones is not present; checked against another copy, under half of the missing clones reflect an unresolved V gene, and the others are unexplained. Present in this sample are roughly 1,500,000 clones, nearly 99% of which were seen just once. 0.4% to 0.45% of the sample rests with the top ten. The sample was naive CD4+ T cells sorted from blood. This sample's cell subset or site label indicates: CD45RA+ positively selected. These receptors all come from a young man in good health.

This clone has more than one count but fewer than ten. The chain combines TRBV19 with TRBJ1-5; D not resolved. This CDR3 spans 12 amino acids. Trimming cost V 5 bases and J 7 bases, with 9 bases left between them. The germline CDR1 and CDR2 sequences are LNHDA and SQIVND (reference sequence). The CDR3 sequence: CASSPGGQPQHF. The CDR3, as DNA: TGTGCCAGTAGTCCTGGCGGGCAGCCCCAGCATTTT. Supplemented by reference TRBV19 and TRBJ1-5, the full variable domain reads DGGITQSPKYLFRKEGQNVTLSCEQNLNHDAMYWYRQDPGQGLRLIYYSQIVNDFQKGDIAEGYSVSREKKESFPLTVTSAQKNPTAFYLCASSPGGQPQHFGDGTRLSIL.

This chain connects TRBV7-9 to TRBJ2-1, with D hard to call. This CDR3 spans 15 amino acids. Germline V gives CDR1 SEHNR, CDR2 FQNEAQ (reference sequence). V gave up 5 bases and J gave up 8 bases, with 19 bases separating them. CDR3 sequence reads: CASSPGSIFADEQFF. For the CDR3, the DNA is TGTGCCAGCAGCCCAGGTAGCATTTTCGCCGATGAGCAGTTCTTC.

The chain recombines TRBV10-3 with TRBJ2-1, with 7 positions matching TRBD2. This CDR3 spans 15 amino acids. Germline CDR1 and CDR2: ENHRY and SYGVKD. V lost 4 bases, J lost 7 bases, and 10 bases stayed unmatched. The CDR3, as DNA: TGTGCCATCAGTGGGCGGCGGGAGTATTCGAATGAGCAGTTCTTC. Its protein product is CAISGRREYSNEQFF.

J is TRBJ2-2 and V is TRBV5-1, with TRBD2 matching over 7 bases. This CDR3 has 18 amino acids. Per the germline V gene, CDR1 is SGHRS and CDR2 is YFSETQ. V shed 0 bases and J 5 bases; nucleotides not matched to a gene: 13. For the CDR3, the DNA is TGCGCCAGCAGCTTGGCCCCTCTGAAGGCGGGAGTTACCGGGGAGCTGTTTTTT. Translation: CASSLAPLKAGVTGELFF. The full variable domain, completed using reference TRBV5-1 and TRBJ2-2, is KAGVTQTPRYLIKTRGQQVTLSCSPISGHRSVSWYQQTPGQGLQFLFEYFSETQRNKGNFPGRFSGRQFSNSRSEMNVSTLELGDSALYLCASSLAPLKAGVTGELFFGEGSRLTVL.

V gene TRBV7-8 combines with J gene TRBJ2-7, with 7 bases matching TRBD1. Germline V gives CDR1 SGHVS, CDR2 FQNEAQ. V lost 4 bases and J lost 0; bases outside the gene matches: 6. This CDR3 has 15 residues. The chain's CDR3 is CASSSGTASSYEQYF. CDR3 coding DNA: TGTGCCAGCAGCTCCGGGACAGCGAGCTCCTACGAGCAGTACTTC.

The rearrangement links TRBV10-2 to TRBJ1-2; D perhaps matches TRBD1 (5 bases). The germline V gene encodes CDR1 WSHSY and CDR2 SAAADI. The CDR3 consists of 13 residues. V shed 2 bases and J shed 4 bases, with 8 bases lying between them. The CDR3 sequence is CASSEQGAYGYTF. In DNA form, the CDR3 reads TGCGCCAGCAGTGAGCAAGGGGCCTATGGCTACACCTTC.

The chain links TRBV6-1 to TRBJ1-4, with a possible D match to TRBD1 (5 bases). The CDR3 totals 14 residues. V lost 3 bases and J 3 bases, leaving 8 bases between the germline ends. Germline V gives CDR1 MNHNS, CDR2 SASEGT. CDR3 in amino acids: CASSEWGANEKLFF. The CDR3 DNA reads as TGTGCCAGCAGTGAGTGGGGGGCTAATGAAAAACTGTTTTTT.

Here the CDR3 reads CASKRRPPNYGYTF. The DNA of the CDR3 is TGTGCCAGCAAACGAAGACCCCCAAACTATGGCTACACCTTC. The J gene is TRBJ1-2, the V gene TRBV28; D is unresolved. Germline V gene lookup returns CDR1 MDHEN and CDR2 SYDVKM. The CDR3 covers 14 residues. V lost 7 bases to trimming and J lost 2 bases, with 14 bases between them.

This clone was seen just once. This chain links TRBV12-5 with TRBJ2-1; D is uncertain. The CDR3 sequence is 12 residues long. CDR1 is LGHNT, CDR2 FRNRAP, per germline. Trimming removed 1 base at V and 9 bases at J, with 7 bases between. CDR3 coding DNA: TGTGCTAGTGGTTTGGAGATGGCTGAGCAGTTCTTC. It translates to CASGLEMAEQFF.

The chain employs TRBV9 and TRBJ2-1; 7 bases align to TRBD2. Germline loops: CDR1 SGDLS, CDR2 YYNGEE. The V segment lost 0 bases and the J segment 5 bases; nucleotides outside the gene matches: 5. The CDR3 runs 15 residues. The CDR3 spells CASSVEPGRDNEQFF. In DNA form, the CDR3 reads TGTGCCAGCAGCGTAGAACCAGGGAGGGACAATGAGCAGTTCTTC.